The 22 T cell receptor beta chains below were found in one sample sequenced in a study of human T cells and chemical hapten exposure. TCRdb reanalysed the RACE reads using MiXCR and keeps one entry per CDR3 protein. The table includes 330,000 or so distinct CDR3 sequences, over 6% detected once. Time point meaning: patch test 2, 6 weeks after DPC sensitization. The treatment was: therapeutic diphenylcyclopropenone sensitization with weekly scalp DPC. The material was whole blood, obtained in connection with sensitization to the hapten diphenylcyclopropenone (DPC). These receptors were taken from a woman between 18 and 29 years old with alopecia areata. Some clones in this sample may be carry-over from other donors' samples.

This clonotype was recorded at least ten times. This chain connects TRBV7-2 to TRBJ1-5; 8 nucleotides line up with TRBD1. This CDR3 is 14 amino acids long. From germline, CDR1 is SGHTA and CDR2 FQGNSA. Trimming removed 5 bases from V and 4 bases from J; junction bases left unmatched: 4. CDR3 region: CASSHDRGNQPQHF. The CDR3 DNA reads TGTGCCAGCAGCCATGACAGGGGTAATCAGCCCCAGCATTTT.

The table lists this clonotype with many counts. V is TRBV5-1 and J is TRBJ1-1; 9 nucleotides line up with TRBD1. V lost 0 bases, J lost 6 bases, and 3 bases stayed unmatched. Germline V lookup: CDR1 SGHRS, CDR2 YFSETQ. This CDR3 has 14 amino acids. Here the CDR3 reads CASSLGGTGSEAFF. In DNA form, the CDR3 reads TGCGCCAGCAGCTTGGGAGGGACAGGGTCTGAAGCTTTCTTT. The full variable domain, completed using reference TRBV5-1 and TRBJ1-1, is KAGVTQTPRYLIKTRGQQVTLSCSPISGHRSVSWYQQTPGQGLQFLFEYFSETQRNKGNFPGRFSGRQFSNSRSEMNVSTLELGDSALYLCASSLGGTGSEAFFGQGTRLTVV.

This rearrangement joins TRBV7-3 to TRBJ2-2; no clear D. The CDR3 extends over 16 amino acids. Trimming shortened V by 5 bases and J by 4 bases, and 17 bases separated the two germline ends. In germline, CDR1 is SGHTA, CDR2 FQGTGA. CDR3 loop: CASSLDGTWVTGELFF. In nucleotides, the CDR3 is TGTGCCAGCAGCCTGGACGGCACTTGGGTCACCGGGGAGCTGTTTTTT.

This clonotype was seen a few times. The chain recombines TRBV7-9 with TRBJ1-1, with a weak D call TRBD1 (5 bases). This CDR3 region has 16 residues. The V end was cut by 5 bases, the J end by 6 bases, with 22 bases between. CDR1 and CDR2 (germline): SEHNR, FQNEAQ (reference sequence). CDR3 amino acids: CASSPGSTGTGSEAFF. The CDR3 DNA follows: TGTGCCAGCAGCCCGGGGTCCACAGGCACGGGATCTGAAGCTTTCTTT. Full variable domain (rest looked up from reference TRBV7-9 and TRBJ1-1): DTGVSQNPRHKITKRGQNVTFRCDPISEHNRLYWYRQTLGQGPEFLTYFQNEAQLEKSRLLSDRFSAERPKGSFSTLEIQRTEQGDSAMYLCASSPGSTGTGSEAFFGQGTRLTVV.

This clonotype was detected ten times or more. The chain joins TRBV21-1 to TRBJ1-1; TRBD1 is the table's D call, not checked against the DNA. TRBV21-1 represents a pseudogene. This CDR3 has 13 residues. The CDR3 coding sequence is TGTGCCAGCAGCAAAGCAGGGGGGCAGAGAGCTTTCTTT. This gives the protein CASSKAGGQRAFF.

V gene TRBV24-1 combines with J gene TRBJ2-7; D possibly corresponds to TRBD2 (5 bases). The CDR3 consists of 18 residues. Per germline, CDR1 KGHDR and CDR2 SFDVKD. Trimming took off 2 bases at V and 0 bases at J, with 19 bases between the two ends. In DNA form, the CDR3 reads TGTGCCACCAGTGATTCCTCCGCGGGCCTACCCTTCTCCTACGAGCAGTACTTC. Amino acids: CATSDSSAGLPFSYEQYF.

The V gene is TRBV5-1, the J gene TRBJ1-2, with 12 bases identical to TRBD1. Germline V gives CDR1 SGHRS, CDR2 YFSETQ. This CDR3 spans 15 amino acids. J was trimmed by 3 bases and V by 4 bases; bases with no gene match: 4. The CDR3 spells CASSPGQGADYGYTF. As DNA, the CDR3 is TGCGCCAGCAGCCCGGGACAGGGGGCTGACTATGGCTACACCTTC.

V is TRBV7-8 and J is TRBJ2-7; D is perhaps TRBD1 (6 bases). Trimming removed 5 bases at V and 3 bases at J, with 20 bases between. The CDR3 has 16 amino acids. CDR1 SGHVS and CDR2 FQNEAQ come from the germline V gene. The CDR3 DNA reads as TGTGCCAGCAGCGCCTACAGGGTGACTTCGAACTACGAGCAGTACTTC. It specifies CASSAYRVTSNYEQYF.

This clonotype was counted at least ten times. This chain connects TRBV20-1 to TRBJ2-7, with a possible D match to TRBD2 (5 bases). The CDR3 is made up of 15 amino acids. Germline values: CDR1 DFQATT, CDR2 SNEGSKA (reference sequence). The V gene lost 3 bases and the J gene lost 0 bases, with 15 bases spanning the gap. CDR3 protein: CSASSSGYSSYEQYF. The CDR3 bases are TGCAGTGCTAGTTCAAGCGGCTATTCCTCCTACGAGCAGTACTTC.

This clonotype was observed many times. This sequence joins TRBV3-1 and TRBJ2-3; D call uncertain. Trimming shortened V by 4 bases and J by 0 bases, and 5 bases separated the two germline ends. Germline CDR1 is LGHDT and CDR2 is YNNKEL (reference sequence). The CDR3 loop spans 13 amino acids. The CDR3 loop reads CASSPQSTDTQYF. The CDR3 nucleotides are TGTGCCAGCAGCCCTCAGAGCACAGATACGCAGTATTTT.

The chain recombines TRBV6-2 or TRBV6-3 with TRBJ1-5; possible D gene TRBD1, 5 bases. V dropped 0 bases and J dropped 2 bases, with 8 bases sitting between them. The CDR3 runs to 15 residues. Looked up from germline, CDR1 is MNHEY and CDR2 is SVGEGT. The CDR3 here is CASSYSSGRNQPQHF. The CDR3, as DNA: TGTGCCAGCAGTTACTCCTCGGGGCGCAATCAGCCCCAGCATTTT.

The gene calls are TRBV5-1 and TRBJ1-1; D is perhaps TRBD1 (6 bases). The V and J ends lost 5 bases and 8 bases respectively, with 19 bases between them. Per germline, CDR1 SGHRS and CDR2 YFSETQ. The CDR3 totals 14 residues. The CDR3 sequence: CASRSFGGAAEAFF. The CDR3, as DNA: TGCGCCAGCAGGTCGTTTGGGGGGGCCGCGGAAGCTTTCTTT.

A few counts support this clonotype. The chain carries TRBV25-1 and TRBJ1-5; a possible D gene is TRBD1 (5 bases). The CDR3 runs to 18 residues. V lost 1 base, J lost 3 bases, and 19 bases lay in between. CDR1 MGHDK and CDR2 SYGVNS come from the germline V gene. The CDR3 is CASSESPGREVVNQPQHF. CDR3 DNA: TGTGCCAGCAGTGAATCCCCAGGGCGCGAAGTGGTCAATCAGCCCCAGCATTTT.

The chain links TRBV20-1 to TRBJ2-3, with 7 bases aligning to TRBD2. The CDR3 has 15 amino acids. Germline CDR1 DFQATT, CDR2 SNEGSKA (reference sequence). The trim removed 2 bases at V and 3 bases at J, leaving 8 bases unmatched. The CDR3 loop reads CSARPLAVRTDTQYF. CDR3 bases: TGCAGTGCTAGACCTCTAGCGGTCAGAACAGATACGCAGTATTTT.

A few counts support this clonotype. The gene calls are TRBV3-1 and TRBJ1-5, with D perhaps TRBD1 (6 bases). The length of the CDR3 is 13 residues. CDR1 and CDR2 from the germline V gene are LGHDT and YNNKEL (reference sequence). V was clipped by 2 bases and J by 9 bases, with 11 bases between them. The CDR3 region has the DNA TGTGCCAGCAGCCAACAGGACAGCCGGCCCCAGCATTTT. As protein: CASSQQDSRPQHF.

This clonotype has ten or more counts. This chain uses TRBV10-3 with TRBJ1-1; TRBD1 matches 8 bases. Losses at the gene ends were 2 bases for V and 5 bases for J; bases not matched to a gene: 7. The germline V gene encodes CDR1 ENHRY and CDR2 SYGVKD. This CDR3 is 15 amino acids long. The CDR3 bases are TGTGCCATCAGTGAGGTAGACAGGGGTGATACTGAAGCTTTCTTT. It yields the protein CAISEVDRGDTEAFF.

This clonotype was counted ten times or more. J is TRBJ1-5 and V is TRBV12-3 or TRBV12-4; maybe TRBD1 (5 bases). This CDR3 is 15 amino acids long. V was clipped by 5 bases and J by 0 bases, with 11 bases between them. The CDR3 sequence is CASSPQGPSNQPQHF. CDR3 bases: TGTGCCAGCAGTCCCCAGGGACCTAGCAATCAGCCCCAGCATTTT.

The chain is built from TRBV4-1 and TRBJ2-3; 7 bases line up with TRBD1. The CDR3 totals 15 residues. Germline CDR1 reads MGHRA; CDR2 reads YSYEKL. Trimming removed 6 bases from V and 4 bases from J; junction bases left unmatched: 10. In DNA form, the CDR3 reads TGCGCCAGCAGAAGGGGACAGATCCTCGCAGATACGCAGTATTTT. Translated: CASRRGQILADTQYF.

This clonotype occurred many times. The chain uses TRBV7-9 and TRBJ2-7, with no clear D. The germline V and J ends were trimmed by 1 base and 5 bases, with 3 bases remaining between them. The CDR3 loop spans 11 amino acids. CDR1 SEHNR and CDR2 FQNEAQ come from the germline V gene (reference sequence). The CDR3 region is CASSLGDEQYF. For the CDR3, the DNA is TGTGCCAGCAGCTTAGGTGACGAGCAGTACTTC.

The J gene is TRBJ1-1, the V gene TRBV7-2, with D tentatively TRBD1 (6 bases). Between the trimmed V and J ends, which lost 4 bases and 5 bases, there was a span of 17 bases. The length of the CDR3 is 15 residues. Germline V CDR1 and CDR2: SGHTA, FQGNSA. The CDR3 bases are TGTGCCAGCAGCTCCCATCAGGGGACGGGGACTGAAGCTTTCTTT. Translation gives CASSSHQGTGTEAFF.

This clonotype has only a few counts. J is TRBJ2-2 and V is TRBV29-1; D might be TRBD2 (6 bases). This CDR3 is built from 15 residues. Germline V gene data show CDR1 as SQVTM and CDR2 as ANQGSEA. V shed 3 bases and J shed 0 bases, with 11 bases lying between them. In DNA form, the CDR3 reads TGCAGCGTTGACGGGCGGGGACCGAACACCGGGGAGCTGTTTTTT. It specifies CSVDGRGPNTGELFF.

The table lists this clonotype with many counts. The chain carries TRBV5-1 and TRBJ1-6, with D unclear. The CDR3 covers 14 residues. Trimming removed 4 bases from V and 6 bases from J, with 11 bases in between. CDR1 is SGHRS, CDR2 YFSETQ, per germline. The CDR3 region has the DNA TGCGCCAGCAGCCTGGAACTCGGTAATTCACCCCTCCACTTT. Translation gives CASSLELGNSPLHF.